These T cell receptor beta chains were read from a single sample in a study of blood T cell repertoires in COVID-19. The assay was immunoSEQ multiplex PCR, and TCRdb's table has in-frame clones only and misses some. The sample includes approximately 300,000 clones, 85% of them seen just once. Sequenced material: PBMCs or T cells enriched from blood (not recorded which). These receptors all come from a woman in her twenties or thirties who had been exposed to COVID-19. Both conserved end residues are part of each CDR3. A D gene is named only where the DNA matches it firmly. A row's size may be missing; if present it is once, few, many or a size class.

>TRBV19|NA|NA|TRBJ2-4
CASSIRGTALAKNIQYF
TGTGCCAGTAGTATTCGGGGGACAGCTCTAGCCAAAAACATTCAGTACTTC
>TRBV5-1|TRBD2|NA|TRBJ2-7
CASSRTSGRNEQYF
TGCGCCAGCAGCAGGACTAGCGGGAGGAACGAGCAGTACTTC
>TRBV12-3/TRBV12-4|NA|once|TRBJ1-2
CASSLRVNGYTF
TGTGCCAGCAGTTTAAGAGTTAATGGCTACACCTTC
>TRBV12-3/TRBV12-4|NA|NA|TRBJ1-2
CASSPSDNYGYTF
TGTGCCAGCAGTCCTAGCGATAACTATGGCTACACCTTC
>TRBV7-9|TRBD2|NA|TRBJ2-5
CASSYGTSGTGETQYF
TGTGCCAGCAGCTACGGGACTAGCGGGACGGGAGAGACCCAGTACTTC
>TRBV10-3|NA|NA|TRBJ1-1
CAISEEVMNTEAFF
TGTGCCATCAGTGAAGAGGTCATGAACACTGAAGCTTTCTTT
>TRBV4-1|NA|NA|TRBJ1-5
CASSPGFGVWDNQPQHF
TGCGCCAGCAGCCCGGGGTTTGGGGTTTGGGACAATCAGCCCCAGCATTTT
>TRBV7-6|TRBD1|once|TRBJ1-1
CASSLARQGAGTEAFF
TGTGCCAGCAGCTTAGCGAGACAGGGTGCGGGCACTGAAGCTTTCTTT
>TRBV28|TRBD1|NA|TRBJ1-6
CASSPLDRVHSPLHF
TGTGCCAGCAGTCCCCTCGACAGGGTCCATTCACCCCTCCACTTT
>TRBV28|NA|NA|TRBJ1-2
CASSTLGGYTF
TGTGCCAGCAGCACCCTCGGGGGCTACACCTTC
>TRBV19|NA|NA|TRBJ2-2
CASQTSGLATGELFF
TGTGCCAGTCAGACTTCGGGCTTAGCGACCGGGGAGCTGTTTTTT
>TRBV5-4|TRBD2|NA|TRBJ2-7
CASSGGVTSGNRYEQYF
TGTGCCAGCAGCGGGGGGGTGACTAGCGGAAACCGCTACGAGCAGTACTTC
>TRBV28|NA|NA|TRBJ1-1
CASSLLPGTEAFF
TGTGCCAGCAGTCTACTGCCAGGGACTGAAGCTTTCTTT
>TRBV6-5|NA|NA|TRBJ2-1
CASSYGGDYNEQFF
TGTGCCAGCAGTTACGGCGGGGACTACAATGAGCAGTTCTTC
>TRBV7-8|NA|NA|TRBJ1-4
CASSAQAGLRVKLFF
TGTGCCAGCAGCGCCCAAGCGGGGTTGAGGGTAAAACTGTTTTTT
>TRBV9|NA|NA|TRBJ2-1
CASSVGPSYNEQFF
TGTGCCAGCAGCGTAGGGCCCTCCTACAATGAGCAGTTCTTC
>TRBV27|TRBD1|NA|TRBJ1-5
CASSPDRGPYQPQHF
TGTGCCAGCAGCCCTGACAGGGGACCTTATCAGCCCCAGCATTTT
>TRBV5-4|TRBD1|NA|TRBJ2-1
CASSLFGQGAFYNEQFF
TGTGCCAGCAGCTTGTTCGGACAGGGGGCTTTTTACAATGAGCAGTTCTTC
>TRBV11-2|TRBD1|NA|TRBJ1-2
CASMRLTGAGGNYGYTF
TGTGCCAGCATGCGATTGACTGGGGCAGGGGGTAACTATGGCTACACCTTC
>TRBV6-1|NA|NA|TRBJ2-3
CASSEERDTQYF
TGTGCCAGCAGTGAAGAGAGGGATACGCAGTATTTT
>TRBV5-4|TRBD1|NA|TRBJ1-4
CASSLAGQGREKLFF
TGTGCCAGCAGCTTGGCTGGACAGGGGCGTGAAAAACTGTTTTTT
>TRBV11-3|NA|NA|TRBJ2-1
CASSYQTGDNEQFF
TGTGCCAGCAGCTACCAGACAGGCGACAATGAGCAGTTCTTC
>TRBV6-5|NA|few|TRBJ2-3
CASSRRDTQYF
TGTGCCAGCAGTCGTAGAGATACGCAGTATTTT
>TRBV19|NA|NA|TRBJ1-2
CASSIEGHYGYTF
TGTGCCAGTAGTATAGAGGGGCACTATGGCTACACCTTC
>TRBV19|TRBD1|NA|TRBJ2-3
CASSTGGRADTQYF
TGTGCCAGTAGTACAGGGGGCAGGGCAGATACGCAGTATTTT
>TRBV30|NA|NA|TRBJ1-1
CAWSPPGGWTEAFF
TGTGCCTGGAGTCCACCCGGCGGGTGGACTGAAGCTTTCTTT
>TRBV19|NA|NA|TRBJ2-7
CATHHGSYEQYF
TGTGCCACCCACCACGGTTCCTACGAGCAGTACTTC
>TRBV4-3|TRBD2|NA|TRBJ2-1
CASSQKSSGGRYNEQFF
TGCGCCAGCAGCCAAAAATCCAGCGGGGGGAGATACAATGAGCAGTTCTTC
>TRBV3-1/TRBV3-2|NA|NA|TRBJ2-1
CASSQSALHYNEQFF
TGTGCCAGCAGCCAATCAGCGCTCCACTACAATGAGCAGTTCTTC
>TRBV28|NA|few|TRBJ2-3
CASSFPWRVPSTDTQYF
TGTGCCAGCAGTTTTCCGTGGCGGGTCCCTAGCACAGATACGCAGTATTTT
>TRBV7-3|NA|NA|TRBJ2-2
CASSSYTGELFF
TGTGCCAGCAGCTCCTACACCGGGGAGCTGTTTTTT
>TRBV11-3|NA|few|TRBJ2-1
CASSAEGHYNEQFF
TGTGCCAGCAGCGCAGAGGGACACTACAATGAGCAGTTCTTC
>TRBV6-5|NA|NA|TRBJ2-5
CASSLSPYQETQYF
TGTGCCAGCAGTTTATCCCCGTATCAAGAGACCCAGTACTTC
>TRBV4-2|NA|NA|TRBJ2-3
CASSQDLGGEADTQYF
TGTGCCAGCAGCCAAGATTTAGGGGGGGAAGCAGATACGCAGTATTTT
>TRBV7-9|TRBD1|NA|TRBJ2-7
CASGDRGLGEQYF
TGTGCCAGCGGAGACAGGGGGCTGGGAGAGCAGTACTTC
>TRBV11-1|NA|NA|TRBJ1-1
CASSHWRENTEAFF
TGTGCCAGCAGCCATTGGCGGGAGAACACTGAAGCTTTCTTT
>TRBV5-1|NA|NA|TRBJ1-2
CASSVTGRGVDGYTF
TGCGCCAGCAGCGTAACAGGGAGGGGGGTCGATGGCTACACCTTC
>TRBV10-1|TRBD2|many|TRBJ2-2
CASSESGTSGNTGELFF
TGCGCCAGCAGTGAGTCCGGGACTAGCGGGAACACCGGGGAGCTGTTTTTT
>TRBV5-1|NA|NA|TRBJ2-3
CASSSAQTGSTDTQYF
TGCGCCAGCAGCTCCGCCCAGACGGGGAGCACAGATACGCAGTATTTT
>TRBV2|NA|NA|TRBJ2-5
CASKVSAGFQETQYF
TGTGCCAGCAAGGTGTCGGCGGGATTCCAAGAGACCCAGTACTTC
>TRBV28|TRBD2|NA|TRBJ2-1
CASLVTGGLNEQFF
TGTGCCAGCTTAGTAACGGGAGGGCTCAATGAGCAGTTCTTC
>TRBV7-2|NA|NA|TRBJ1-5
CASSGHRDQPQHF
TGTGCCAGCAGCGGCCACAGGGACCAGCCCCAGCATTTT
>TRBV5-4|TRBD1|NA|TRBJ1-2
CASSADDRGDGYTF
TGTGCCAGCAGCGCTGACGACAGGGGCGATGGCTACACCTTC
>TRBV30|NA|NA|TRBJ2-1
CAWSPVSNEQFF
TGTGCCTGGAGTCCCGTTAGTAATGAGCAGTTCTTC
>TRBV4-2|NA|NA|TRBJ2-5
CASSREFGRAGETQYF
TGTGCCAGCAGCCGAGAGTTTGGCAGGGCCGGAGAGACCCAGTACTTC
>TRBV10-2|NA|NA|TRBJ2-7
CASSGQLLYEQYF
TGCGCCAGCAGTGGACAGTTACTCTACGAGCAGTACTTC
>TRBV5-6|NA|once|TRBJ1-2
CASSFSSLPYANYGYTF
TGTGCCAGCAGCTTTAGCTCGCTCCCTTATGCGAACTATGGCTACACCTTC
>TRBV12-3/TRBV12-4|NA|many|TRBJ1-2
CASSFGDGYTF
TGTGCCAGCAGTTTCGGGGATGGCTACACCTTC
>TRBV7-3|NA|NA|TRBJ2-2
CASSFSPTNTGELFF
TGTGCCAGCAGCTTCAGTCCAACGAACACCGGGGAGCTGTTTTTT
>TRBV5-1|NA|NA|TRBJ1-1
CASSLAELNTEAFF
TGCGCCAGCAGCTTGGCAGAACTGAACACTGAAGCTTTCTTT
>TRBV27|NA|NA|TRBJ1-5
CASSPIGTSGNQPQHF
TGTGCCAGCAGTCCCATTGGGACTAGCGGTAATCAGCCCCAGCATTTT
>TRBV28|NA|NA|TRBJ2-4
CASSLGGAKNIQYF
TGTGCCAGCAGTCTGGGGGGAGCCAAAAACATTCAGTACTTC
>TRBV7-8|TRBD1|NA|TRBJ2-1
CASTPSRGPVTYNEQFF
TGTGCCAGCACCCCTTCAAGGGGGCCGGTTACGTACAATGAGCAGTTCTTC
>TRBV12-2|NA|NA|TRBJ2-1
CASREVPQRASYNEQFF
TGTGCAAGTCGCGAAGTCCCCCAGCGGGCGTCCTACAATGAGCAGTTCTTC
>TRBV27|TRBD2|NA|TRBJ2-1
CASSGGAPQSYNEQFF
TGTGCCAGCTCCGGGGGGGCTCCTCAGTCCTACAATGAGCAGTTCTTC
>TRBV5-1|TRBD2|NA|TRBJ2-1
CASSPTSGGAGNEQFF
TGCGCCAGCAGCCCCACTAGCGGGGGGGCAGGCAATGAGCAGTTCTTC
>TRBV11-1|NA|NA|TRBJ1-2
CASSSIIRGGYTF
TGTGCCAGCAGCTCAATTATCAGGGGAGGCTACACCTTC
>TRBV13|TRBD1|NA|TRBJ1-2
CASSSTGTENYGYTF
TGTGCCAGCAGCTCGACCGGGACAGAGAACTATGGCTACACCTTC
>TRBV28|NA|NA|TRBJ2-1
CASSLGGNYNEQFF
TGTGCCAGCAGTTTAGGCGGAAACTACAATGAGCAGTTCTTC
>TRBV7-2|TRBD1|NA|TRBJ1-4
CASSAGQGIFSHLYEKLFF
TGTGCCAGCAGCGCGGGACAGGGGATTTTTAGCCATTTATATGAAAAACTGTTTTTT